Reported below is one T cell receptor beta chain. These data originate in a study of shared clonotypes between healthy human individuals. The table came from immunoSEQ multiplex PCR; TCRdb's copy has only in-frame clones and leaves some out. The sample lists under 2,000,000 clones, 85% to 95% occurring once. Naive CD8 cells, CD45RO-negative and positively selected for CCR7, excluded terminally differentiated effector memory CD45RA+ cells. The TCR comes from a man aged 18 to 30 in good health. The sequencing input was naive CD8+ T cells sorted from blood.

For the CDR3, the DNA is TGCGCCAGCAGCTTGAGAGATAACACCGGGGAGCTGTTTTTT. It specifies CASSLRDNTGELFF. This chain connects TRBV5-1 to TRBJ2-2; no clear D. Trimming cost V 1 base and J 2 bases, with 6 bases left between them. In germline, CDR1 is SGHRS, CDR2 YFSETQ. The CDR3 has 14 residues.